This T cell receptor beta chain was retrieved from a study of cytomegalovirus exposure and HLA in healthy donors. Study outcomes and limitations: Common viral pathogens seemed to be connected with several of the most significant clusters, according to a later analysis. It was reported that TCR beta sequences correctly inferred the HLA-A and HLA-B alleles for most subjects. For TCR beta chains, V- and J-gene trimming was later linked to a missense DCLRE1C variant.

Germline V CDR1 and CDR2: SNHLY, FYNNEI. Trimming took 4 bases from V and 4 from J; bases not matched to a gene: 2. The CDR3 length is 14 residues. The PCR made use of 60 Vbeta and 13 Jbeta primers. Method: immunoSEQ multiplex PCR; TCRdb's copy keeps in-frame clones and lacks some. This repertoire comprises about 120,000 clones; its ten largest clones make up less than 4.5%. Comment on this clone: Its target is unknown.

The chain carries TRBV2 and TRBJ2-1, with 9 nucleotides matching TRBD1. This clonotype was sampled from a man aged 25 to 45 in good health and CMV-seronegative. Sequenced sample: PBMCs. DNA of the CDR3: TGTGCCAGCAGTGGGGGACAGGGATACAATGAGCAGTTCTTC. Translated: CASSGGQGYNEQFF.